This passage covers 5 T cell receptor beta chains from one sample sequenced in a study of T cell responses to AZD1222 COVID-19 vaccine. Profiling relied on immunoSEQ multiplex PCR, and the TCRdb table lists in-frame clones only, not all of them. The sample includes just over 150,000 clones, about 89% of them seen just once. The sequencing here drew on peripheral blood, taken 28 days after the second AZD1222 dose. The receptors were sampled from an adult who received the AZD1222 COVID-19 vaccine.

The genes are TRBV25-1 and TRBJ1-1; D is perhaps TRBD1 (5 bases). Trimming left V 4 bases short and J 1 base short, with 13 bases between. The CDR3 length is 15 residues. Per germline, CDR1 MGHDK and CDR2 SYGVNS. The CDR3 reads CASSARLGANTEAFF. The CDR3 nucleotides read TGTGCCAGCAGTGCCCGCCTAGGGGCGAACACTGAAGCTTTCTTT.

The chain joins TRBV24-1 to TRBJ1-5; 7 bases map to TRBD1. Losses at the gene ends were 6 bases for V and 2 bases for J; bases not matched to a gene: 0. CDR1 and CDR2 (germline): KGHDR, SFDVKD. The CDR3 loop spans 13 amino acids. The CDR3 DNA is TGTGCCACCAGTACAGGGGGCAATCAGCCCCAGCATTTT. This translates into CATSTGGNQPQHF.

The CDR3 sequence is CASRHLWGGRTDTQYF. CDR3 coding DNA: TGTGCCAGCAGGCACCTATGGGGGGGGAGGACAGATACGCAGTATTTT. This chain uses TRBV27 with TRBJ2-3; 7 bases align to TRBD2. Germline CDR1 and CDR2: MNHEY and SMNVEV (reference sequence). The CDR3 consists of 16 residues. Trimming took 6 bases from V and 3 from J; bases not matched to a gene: 12.

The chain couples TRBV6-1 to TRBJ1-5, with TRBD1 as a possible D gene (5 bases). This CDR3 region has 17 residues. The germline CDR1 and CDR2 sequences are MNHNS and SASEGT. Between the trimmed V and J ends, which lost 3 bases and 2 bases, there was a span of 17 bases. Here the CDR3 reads CASSEGGRSVRNQPQHF. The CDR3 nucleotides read TGTGCCAGCAGTGAGGGGGGACGGTCGGTGCGCAATCAGCCCCAGCATTTT.

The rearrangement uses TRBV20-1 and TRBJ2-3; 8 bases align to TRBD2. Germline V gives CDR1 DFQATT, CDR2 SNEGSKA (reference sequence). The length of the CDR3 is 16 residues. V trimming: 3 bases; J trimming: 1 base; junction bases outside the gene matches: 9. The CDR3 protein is CSASPSERGRTDTQYF. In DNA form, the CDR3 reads TGCAGTGCTAGTCCCTCGGAGCGGGGGCGCACAGATACGCAGTATTTT.